Listed below are T cell receptor beta chains from one sample, sequenced in a study of blood T cell repertoires in COVID-19. Repertoires were generated with immunoSEQ multiplex PCR, while TCRdb's copy carries only in-frame clones and drops some. The table includes under 250,000 clones, 80% to 90% detected once. The source material was PBMCs or T cells enriched from blood (not recorded which). These receptors were collected from a woman younger than 35 in a cohort exposed to, infected with or recovered from COVID-19 (not recorded which). Both conserved end residues are part of each CDR3. The order of the fields is V gene, D gene, clone size, J gene, CDR3 DNA, CDR3 protein. D genes are given only for firm matches. Size tells how often a clone was seen (once, few, many) or the class of an expanded clone, and some rows leave it out.

v_gene: TRBV7-8; d_gene: TRBD2; abundance: -; j_gene: TRBJ2-1; CDR3nt: TGTGCCAGCAGCTTAGGAGCGGGGGGTTACAATGAGCAGTTCTTC; CDR3aa: CASSLGAGGYNEQFF
v_gene: TRBV9; d_gene: TRBD1; abundance: -; j_gene: TRBJ1-2; CDR3nt: TGTGCCAGCAGCGGGGGACAGGGGGCGTGGAAGGGCTACACCTTC; CDR3aa: CASSGGQGAWKGYTF
v_gene: TRBV24-1; d_gene: TRBD1; abundance: -; j_gene: TRBJ1-5; CDR3nt: TGTGCCACCAGTGATGGGACAGGGGGCGGTCAGCCCCAGCATTTT; CDR3aa: CATSDGTGGGQPQHF
v_gene: TRBV4-1; d_gene: -; abundance: -; j_gene: TRBJ1-6; CDR3nt: TGCGCCAGCAGCCAAGTAGGGGGACCCGAGTCACCCCTCCACTTT; CDR3aa: CASSQVGGPESPLHF
v_gene: TRBV28; d_gene: TRBD1; abundance: -; j_gene: TRBJ1-6; CDR3nt: TGTGCCAGCAGACCGGGACAGGTGAATTCACCCCTCCACTTT; CDR3aa: CASRPGQVNSPLHF
v_gene: TRBV5-6; d_gene: TRBD2; abundance: -; j_gene: TRBJ2-7; CDR3nt: TGTGCCAGCAGCTCTCCTAGCGGGATATCCTACTACGAGCAGTACTTC; CDR3aa: CASSSPSGISYYEQYF
v_gene: TRBV15; d_gene: -; abundance: -; j_gene: TRBJ1-5; CDR3nt: TGTGCCACCAGCAGAGATCGCAGTTATCAGCCCCAGCATTTT; CDR3aa: CATSRDRSYQPQHF
v_gene: TRBV28; d_gene: -; abundance: -; j_gene: TRBJ1-2; CDR3nt: TGTGCCAGCAGTTTTAGGGGTTATGGCTACACCTTC; CDR3aa: CASSFRGYGYTF
v_gene: TRBV10-2; d_gene: -; abundance: once; j_gene: TRBJ1-5; CDR3nt: TGCGCCAGCAGTGAGTCGAAAGGGAGTCAGCCCCAGCATTTT; CDR3aa: CASSESKGSQPQHF
v_gene: TRBV9; d_gene: -; abundance: -; j_gene: TRBJ1-2; CDR3nt: TGTGCCAGCAGCGTAACGGACACCACCTATGGCTACACCTTC; CDR3aa: CASSVTDTTYGYTF
v_gene: TRBV12-3/TRBV12-4; d_gene: -; abundance: -; j_gene: TRBJ1-1; CDR3nt: TGTGCCAGCAACCCTAGCCGGACTGAAGCTTTCTTT; CDR3aa: CASNPSRTEAFF